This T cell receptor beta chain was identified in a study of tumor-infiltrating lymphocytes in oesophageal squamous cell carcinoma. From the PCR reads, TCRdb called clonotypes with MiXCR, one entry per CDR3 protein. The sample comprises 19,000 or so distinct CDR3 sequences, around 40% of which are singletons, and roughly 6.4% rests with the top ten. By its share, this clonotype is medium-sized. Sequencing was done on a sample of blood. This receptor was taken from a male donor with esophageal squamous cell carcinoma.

The CDR3 loop reads CASSATRSDEQFF. CDR3 DNA sequence: TGTGCCAGCAGCGCCACTAGGTCGGATGAGCAGTTCTTC. The chain carries TRBV5-4 and TRBJ2-1, with a possible D match to TRBD2 (5 bases). Trimming stripped 4 bases from V and 8 bases from J, with 13 bases between. Per germline, CDR1 SGHNT and CDR2 YYREEE (reference sequence). This CDR3 is 13 amino acids long.